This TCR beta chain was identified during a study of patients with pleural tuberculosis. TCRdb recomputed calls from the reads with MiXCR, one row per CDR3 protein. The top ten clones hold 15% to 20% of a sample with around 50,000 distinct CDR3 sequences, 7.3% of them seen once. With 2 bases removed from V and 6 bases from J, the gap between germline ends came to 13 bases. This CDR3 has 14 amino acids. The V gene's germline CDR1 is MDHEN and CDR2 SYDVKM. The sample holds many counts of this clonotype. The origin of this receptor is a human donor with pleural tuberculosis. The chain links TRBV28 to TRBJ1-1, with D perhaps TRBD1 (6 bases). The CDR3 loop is CASSLGLGGAEAFF. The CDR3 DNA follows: TGTGCCAGCAGTTTAGGGCTAGGGGGGGCTGAAGCTTTCTTT.